This T cell receptor beta chain was observed in a study of blood T cells in healthy people across ages (dated by TCRdb to between 2015 and 2016). In terms of the full investigation: In model experiments, template switching captured about one uniquely barcoded TCR beta cDNA molecule for every two T cells. To track age-related changes in TCR beta repertoire diversity, the study relied on deep sequencing normalized with unique cDNA molecular identifiers. Four age groups were formed from the donors: young (average approximately 17 years), middle-aged (roughly 38), aged (roughly 58) and long-lived (approximately 80). To avoid experimental bias, donors of different ages were randomly spread across the sequencing lanes. For two donors (one aged 18 to 30 and one aged 80 or older), the study analyzed two additional independent replicas of 1 million unique cDNA reads from the same blood draw. The paper's findings and limits, for the study overall: As age increased, observed TCR beta diversity per million T cells dropped in a roughly linear way, and a significant reduction was already evident by age 40. There was a strong correlation between observed TCR beta diversity and the percentage of naive T cells measured by flow cytometry. The long-lived group showed more naive CD4+ T cells, fewer expanded clones and increased TCR diversity than the aged group, suggesting age selection. Estimates of total diversity based on one million sequenced T cells were regarded as lower bounds and as underestimates. Since profiling was done on bulk unsorted PBMCs, naive and antigen-experienced compartments could not be conclusively compared. Because donor CMV infection status was unknown, age-related changes in expanded clonotypes were potentially confounded.

Preparation of the library involved 5' RACE. The run used an Illumina HiSeq 2500. A second about 7 to 11 cycle PCR used a sample-barcoded 5' primer and a J-beta primer mix. A unique molecular identifier was introduced onto each TCR beta cDNA molecule by a template-switch 5' adaptor carrying 12 random nucleotides. Each sample yielded at least 2.5 million CDR3-containing paired-end reads. The Mint cDNA synthesis kit, primed by a TRBC-specific oligonucleotide, was used to synthesize first-strand cDNA from all RNA. Following uracil-DNA glycosylase treatment, all cDNA underwent a first 18-cycle PCR with the universal primers M1SS and BC2_uni_R. The authors' pipeline ran thus. Each sample was normalized by randomly selecting 1 million high-quality reads, each carrying a distinct molecular identifier. Reads sharing molecular identifiers were discarded rather than binned into consensus sequences. MiTCR, with a Q25 quality threshold and the strictest error-elimination algorithm, was used for CDR3 identification, clonotype clustering and error correction. A nonparametric unseen species model with Euler transformation was used to estimate a lower bound on total TCR beta diversity. The raw public reads went through TCRdb reprocessing: fastp at Q25, MiXCR clone calling, in-frame beta chains kept. Duplicate CDR3 protein sequences are folded into a single record with the most common DNA and genes. These V and J calls derive from TCRdb rather than the authors' analysis. Recorded for this sample are 800,000 to 900,000 distinct CDR3 sequences; roughly 60% of them occurred a single time. The ten largest account for roughly 26% of the sample.

This clonotype came up a few times. Its antigen has not been determined. The sample holds no much larger clone one base away, and base qualities are not on file. The approximately 39 donors, aged about 6 to 95 years, were systemically healthy Caucasian individuals from Russia. Approximately 11 milliliters of peripheral blood were drawn from each donor into EDTA-treated Vacutainer tubes. Ficoll-Paque density-gradient centrifugation was used to isolate PBMCs, with at least 6.5 million per sample. Total RNA was extracted from PBMCs with Trizol reagent, with at least 5 micrograms obtained per sample. For every donor, flow cytometry on a PBMC aliquot measured the percentage of naive CD45RAhigh/CD27high T cells. V drops 6 bases and J drops 2 bases, leaving 19 bases in between. CDR1 and CDR2 are drawn from the germline V gene (reference sequence): DFQATT, SNEGSKA. The CDR3, cysteine through phenylalanine, is 15 amino acids long. The retained sequence is limited to the CDR3, 45 bases, with the frame set at the first base.

The receptor chain draws on TRBV20-1 and TRBJ2-5; no D gene call is confident. This receptor was obtained from a man younger than 45 in good health. The material sequenced was blood. The DNA reads TGCAGTGCCCTCCGGGCCGCCGGGTCACAAGAGACCCAGTACTTC. Its translation is CSALRAAGSQETQYF.